This T cell receptor beta chain was retrieved from a study of CD8 T cells in ankylosing spondylitis (dated by TCRdb to about 2017). At the level of the whole study: To find TCR variants linked to disease, the study profiled T cell receptor beta repertoires in ankylosing spondylitis patients and healthy donors. Samples of peripheral blood were taken, and for ankylosing spondylitis patients, synovial fluid was collected as well. The full study cohort was made up of 20 to 25 ankylosing spondylitis patients and about a hundred healthy donors.

Broader findings and caveats from the paper: A TCR beta motif of several highly homologous amino acid variants appeared characteristic of blood from ankylosing spondylitis patients. Some TCR beta motif variants had previously been reported in synovial fluid and blood of reactive arthritis patients, which suggested common disease-initiation mechanisms. The disease-linked clones showed a CD8+ phenotype and occurred at relatively low frequencies in peripheral blood. The disease-linked clones were reported to be significantly enriched in matched synovial fluid samples from ankylosing spondylitis patients.

Regarding this clonotype: Its specific antigen is unknown. Within one base of it there is no much larger clone, and no base qualities were kept.

The CDR3 has 15 amino acids, counting the end cysteine and phenylalanine. Left in the record is the CDR3 DNA by itself, 45 bases read in frame from the first base. Based on the germline V gene, the CDR1 and CDR2 sequences are KGHSH and LQKENI. After removal of 5 bases from V and 3 bases from J, the junction retains 9 bases not matched to a gene. The sequencer was an Illumina HiSeq 2500. Quantitative 5'-RACE with molecular barcodes was the method used to prepare the TCR beta libraries. On the study's bioinformatics: To identify disease-linked TCR variants, a new computational method was used, one built on a probabilistic model of VDJ rearrangement. TCRdb took the public reads, trimmed them with fastp at Q25, ran MiXCR for clone calling and kept in-frame beta chains. For every CDR3 protein sequence, its rows merge into one entry that carries the most common genes and DNA. TCRdb, not the authors, supplied the V and J calls. For this sample the table gives around 440,000 distinct CDR3 sequences, of which 15% to 20% were detected only once. The top ten clones comprise approximately 1% of the sample.

Sequencing input: blood, either unsorted or a sorted T cell fraction (not recorded which). The rearrangement joined TRBV18 to TRBJ1-1; 7 bases in the middle match TRBD1. The TCR was taken from a male donor with ankylosing spondylitis. The CDR3 sequence is CASSSTTGYDTEAFF. In nucleotide form, the sequence is TGTGCCAGCTCATCGACGACAGGGTATGACACTGAAGCTTTCTTT. Supplemented by the reference TRBV18 and TRBJ1-1 proteins around the CDR3, the complete variable domain is NAGVMQNPRHLVRRRGQEARLRCSPMKGHSHVYWYRQLPEEGLKFMVYLQKENIIDESGMPKERFSAEFPKEGPSILRIQQVVRGDSAAYFCASSSTTGYDTEAFFGQGTRLTVV.